A single sample is the source of the 11 T cell receptor beta chains below, sequenced in a study of blood T cell repertoires in COVID-19. Using immunoSEQ multiplex PCR, the repertoire was profiled, and TCRdb retains in-frame clones only, with some absent. This sample yields approximately 130,000 clones, of which under 90% are seen a single time; about 8.4% belongs to the top ten. The sample consisted of peripheral blood. The receptors come from a woman aged 55-70 years with active or convalescent COVID-19.

The rearrangement links TRBV19 to TRBJ1-1; 7 bases map to TRBD1. This CDR3 is 14 amino acids long. Germline CDR1 is LNHDA and CDR2 is SQIVND (reference sequence). V gave up 7 bases and J gave up 1 base; unmatched junction bases: 6. The CDR3 DNA reads as TGTGCCAGTACCTTGGGACAGCGGAACACTGAAGCTTTCTTT. Translated, it gives CASTLGQRNTEAFF.

V usage is TRBV28 and J usage is TRBJ2-7; D might be TRBD2 (5 bases). Trimming left V 8 bases short and J 3 bases short, with 11 bases between. CDR1 is MDHEN, CDR2 SYDVKM, per germline. The CDR3 has 12 residues. The CDR3 sequence: CASGQRSYEQYF. In DNA, the CDR3 is TGTGCCAGCGGCCAGCGGAGCTACGAGCAGTACTTC.

V gene TRBV28 combines with J gene TRBJ2-5; D ambiguous. Per the germline V gene, CDR1 is MDHEN and CDR2 is SYDVKM. V lost 6 bases and J 1 base, leaving 9 bases between the germline ends. This CDR3 contains 13 residues. CDR3 in DNA: TGTGCCAGCAGCCCCCCTCTCCAAGAGACCCAGTACTTC. Amino acid sequence: CASSPPLQETQYF.

The chain is built from TRBV7-6 and TRBJ2-1, with 10 bases fitting TRBD2. CDR1 is SGHVS, CDR2 FNYEAQ, per germline. The CDR3 loop spans 17 amino acids. Trimming took 0 bases from V and 3 from J; bases not matched to a gene: 5. The CDR3 nucleotides read TGTGCCAGCAGCTTAGCCGCTAGCGGGGGAAACTACAATGAGCAGTTCTTC. This translates into CASSLAASGGNYNEQFF.

V gene TRBV11-2 combines with J gene TRBJ1-4, with D possibly matching TRBD1 (5 bases). The CDR3 consists of 17 residues. Trimming removed 5 bases from V and 0 bases from J, with 16 bases in between. Per the germline V gene, CDR1 is SGHAT and CDR2 is FQNNGV. CDR3 protein: CASSPKPGQATNEKLFF. CDR3 sequence (DNA): TGTGCCAGCAGCCCTAAGCCAGGGCAGGCAACTAATGAAAAACTGTTTTTT.

The rearrangement joins TRBV5-1 to TRBJ1-2; no definite D call. Trimming pared 0 bases from V and 4 bases from J, leaving 7 bases between. The CDR3 has 13 amino acids. Germline assignment: CDR1 SGHRS and CDR2 YFSETQ. CDR3 in amino acids: CASSLDYGYGYTF. The CDR3 coding sequence is TGCGCCAGCAGCTTGGATTACGGCTATGGCTACACCTTC. The full variable domain, rest sourced from reference TRBV5-1 and TRBJ1-2, is KAGVTQTPRYLIKTRGQQVTLSCSPISGHRSVSWYQQTPGQGLQFLFEYFSETQRNKGNFPGRFSGRQFSNSRSEMNVSTLELGDSALYLCASSLDYGYGYTFGSGTRLTVV.

The rearrangement uses TRBV9 and TRBJ2-2, with 9 bases aligning to TRBD1. The CDR3 is 14 residues long. V dropped 1 base and J dropped 7; count of bases not matched to a gene: 2. Germline V gene lookup returns CDR1 SGDLS and CDR2 YYNGEE. CDR3 sequence (DNA): TGTGCCAGCAGCGTAACAGGGGGCAACGGGGAGCTGTTTTTT. Translated, it gives CASSVTGGNGELFF.

This rearrangement joins TRBV3-1 (or the pseudogene TRBV3-2) to TRBJ1-1, with 8 bases matching TRBD1. In germline, CDR1 is LGHDT, CDR2 YNNKEL (reference sequence). V trimming: 1 base; J trimming: 7 bases; junction bases outside the gene matches: 5. The CDR3 spans 14 residues. The CDR3 coding sequence is TGTGCCAGCAGCCAAGCCGGGACAGGCGGTGAAGCTTTCTTT. Its translation: CASSQAGTGGEAFF.

The chain links TRBV7-9 to TRBJ1-2; tentative D call: TRBD1 (5 bases). The germline V and J ends were trimmed by 1 base and 4 bases, with 7 bases remaining between them. Germline V gene data show CDR1 as SEHNR and CDR2 as FQNEAQ (reference sequence). CDR3 length: 13 amino acids. The CDR3 loop reads CASSLGQLYGYTF. CDR3 sequence (DNA): TGTGCCAGCAGCTTAGGACAGCTCTATGGCTACACCTTC.

This CDR3 reads CASSWRQGGATGELFF. In nucleotides, the CDR3 is TGTGCCAGCAGTTGGCGACAGGGCGGCGCCACCGGGGAGCTGTTTTTT. The chain carries TRBV27 and TRBJ2-2; 7 nucleotides agree with TRBD1. The germline V gene has CDR1 MNHEY and CDR2 SMNVEV (reference sequence). CDR3 length: 16 amino acids. With 4 bases clipped from V and 4 bases from J, the junction kept 9 bases outside the gene matches.

J is TRBJ2-1 and V is TRBV18; 14 bases align to TRBD2. With V trimmed by 3 bases and J by 7 bases, 5 bases remained unmatched. This CDR3 is built from 16 residues. CDR1 KGHSH and CDR2 LQKENI come from the germline V gene. The CDR3 DNA sequence: TGTGCCAGCTCACCCGGGACTAGCGGGAGAGGGAATGAGCAGTTCTTC. Amino acid sequence: CASSPGTSGRGNEQFF.